This TCR beta chain was captured in a study of cytomegalovirus exposure and HLA in healthy donors. There are a few counts of this clone. Its antigen remains unidentified. The study ran its PCR with 60 Vbeta and 13 Jbeta primers. Produced via immunoSEQ multiplex PCR; TCRdb's table is partial and in-frame only. The sample holds 150,000 to 200,000 clones, more than 60% seen once. Overall study findings and caveats: A later analysis appeared to link common viral pathogens to several of the most significant clusters. Across donors, sequencing depth was assumed by presence/absence analyses to be roughly uniform. At a 0.05 false discovery rate, a later analysis found some 18,000 TCR beta sequences to be associated with HLA alleles.

This clonotype was obtained from a man younger than 40 in good health and CMV-seropositive. Source material: PBMCs.

CDR3 amino acids: CASSIIQGYEQYF. CDR3 coding DNA: TGTGCCAGTAGTATTATACAGGGTTACGAGCAGTACTTC. The rearrangement joins TRBV19 to TRBJ2-7; D might be TRBD1 (6 bases). CDR1 and CDR2 (germline): LNHDA, SQIVND (reference sequence). The CDR3 contains 13 residues. The germline V and J ends were trimmed by 3 bases and 4 bases, with 10 bases remaining between them.